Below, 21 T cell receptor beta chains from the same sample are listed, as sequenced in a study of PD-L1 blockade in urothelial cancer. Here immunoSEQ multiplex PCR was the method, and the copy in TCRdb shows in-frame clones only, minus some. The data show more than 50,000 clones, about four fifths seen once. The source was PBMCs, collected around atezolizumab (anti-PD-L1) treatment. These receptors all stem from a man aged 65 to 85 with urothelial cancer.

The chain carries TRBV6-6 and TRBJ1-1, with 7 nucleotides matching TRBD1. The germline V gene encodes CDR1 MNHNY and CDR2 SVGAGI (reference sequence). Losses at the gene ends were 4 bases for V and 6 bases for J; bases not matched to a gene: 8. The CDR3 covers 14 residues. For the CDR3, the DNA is TGTGCCAGCAGTTCCCCGCAGGGGGTAGCTGAAGCTTTCTTT. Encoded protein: CASSSPQGVAEAFF.

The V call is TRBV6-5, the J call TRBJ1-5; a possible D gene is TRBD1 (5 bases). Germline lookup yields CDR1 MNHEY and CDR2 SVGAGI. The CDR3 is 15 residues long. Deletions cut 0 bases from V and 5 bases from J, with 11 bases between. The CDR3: CASSYSRRGDQPQHF. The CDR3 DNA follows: TGTGCCAGCAGTTACTCGAGAAGGGGTGATCAGCCCCAGCATTTT.

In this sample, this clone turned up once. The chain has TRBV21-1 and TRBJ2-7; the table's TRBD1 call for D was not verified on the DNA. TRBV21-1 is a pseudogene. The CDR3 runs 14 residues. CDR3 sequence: CASSTRVETYEQYF. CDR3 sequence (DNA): TGTGCCAGCAGCACCAGGGTAGAGACCTACGAGCAGTACTTC.

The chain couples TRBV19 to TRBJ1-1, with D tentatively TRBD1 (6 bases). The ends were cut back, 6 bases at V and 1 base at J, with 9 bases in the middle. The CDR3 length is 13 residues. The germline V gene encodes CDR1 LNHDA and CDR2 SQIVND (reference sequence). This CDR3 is CASSEGQNTEAFF. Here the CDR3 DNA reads TGTGCCAGTAGCGAGGGACAGAACACTGAAGCTTTCTTT.

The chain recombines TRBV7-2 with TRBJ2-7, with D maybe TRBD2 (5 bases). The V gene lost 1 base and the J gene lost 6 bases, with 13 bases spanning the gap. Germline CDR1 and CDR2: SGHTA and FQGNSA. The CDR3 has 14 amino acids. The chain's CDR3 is CASSLVPESGEQYF. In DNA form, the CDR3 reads TGTGCCAGCAGCTTAGTGCCGGAAAGCGGCGAGCAGTACTTC. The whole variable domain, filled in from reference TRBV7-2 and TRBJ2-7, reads GAGVSQSPSNKVTEKGKDVELRCDPISGHTALYWYRQSLGQGLEFLIYFQGNSAPDKSGLPSDRFSAERTGGSVSTLTIQRTQQEDSAVYLCASSLVPESGEQYFGPGTRLTVT.

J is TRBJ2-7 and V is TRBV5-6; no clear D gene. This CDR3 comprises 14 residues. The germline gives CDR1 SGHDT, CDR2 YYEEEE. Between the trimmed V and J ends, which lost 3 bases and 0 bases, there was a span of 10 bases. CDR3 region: CASSSPTYSYEQYF. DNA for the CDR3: TGTGCCAGCAGCTCCCCGACATACTCCTACGAGCAGTACTTC. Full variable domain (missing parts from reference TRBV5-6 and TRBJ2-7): DAGVTQSPTHLIKTRGQQVTLRCSPKSGHDTVSWYQQALGQGPQFIFQYYEEEERQRGNFPDRFSGHQFPNYSSELNVNALLLGDSALYLCASSSPTYSYEQYFGPGTRLTVT.

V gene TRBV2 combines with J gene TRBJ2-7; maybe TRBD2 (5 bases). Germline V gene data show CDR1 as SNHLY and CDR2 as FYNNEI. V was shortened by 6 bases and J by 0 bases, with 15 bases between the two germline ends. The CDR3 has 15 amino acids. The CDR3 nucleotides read TGTGCCAGCAGCGGAACTAGGGTGAGCTCCTACGAGCAGTACTTC. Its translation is CASSGTRVSSYEQYF.

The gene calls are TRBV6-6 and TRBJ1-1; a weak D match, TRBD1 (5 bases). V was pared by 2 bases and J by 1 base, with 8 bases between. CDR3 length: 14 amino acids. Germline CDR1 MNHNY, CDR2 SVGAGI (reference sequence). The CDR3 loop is CASSYATANTEAFF. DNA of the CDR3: TGTGCCAGCAGTTACGCGACAGCGAACACTGAAGCTTTCTTT.

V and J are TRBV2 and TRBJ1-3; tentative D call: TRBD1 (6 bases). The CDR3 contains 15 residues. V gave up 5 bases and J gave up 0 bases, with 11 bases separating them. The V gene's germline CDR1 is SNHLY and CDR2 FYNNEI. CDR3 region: CASSPDRSSGNTIYF. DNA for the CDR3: TGTGCCAGCAGTCCCGACAGGAGCTCTGGAAACACCATATATTTT.

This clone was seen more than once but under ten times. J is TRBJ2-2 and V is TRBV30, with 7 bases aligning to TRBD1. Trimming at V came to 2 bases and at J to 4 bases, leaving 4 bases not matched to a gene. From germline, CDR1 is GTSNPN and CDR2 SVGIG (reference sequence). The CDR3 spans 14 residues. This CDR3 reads CAWSSGTATGELFF. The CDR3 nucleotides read TGTGCCTGGAGTTCCGGGACAGCCACCGGGGAGCTGTTTTTT.

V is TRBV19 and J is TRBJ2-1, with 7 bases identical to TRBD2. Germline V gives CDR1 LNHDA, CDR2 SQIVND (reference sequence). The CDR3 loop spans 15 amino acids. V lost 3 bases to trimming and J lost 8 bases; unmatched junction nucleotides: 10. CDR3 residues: CASSISWTRVDEQFF. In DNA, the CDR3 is TGTGCCAGTAGTATCAGCTGGACTAGGGTGGATGAGCAGTTCTTC.

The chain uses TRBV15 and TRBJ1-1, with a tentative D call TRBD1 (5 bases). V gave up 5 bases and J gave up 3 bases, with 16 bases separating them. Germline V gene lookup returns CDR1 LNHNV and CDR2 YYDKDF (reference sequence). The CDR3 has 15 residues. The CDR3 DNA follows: TGTGCCACCAGCGGGCGGGGGGTGAATTACACTGAAGCTTTCTTT. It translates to CATSGRGVNYTEAFF. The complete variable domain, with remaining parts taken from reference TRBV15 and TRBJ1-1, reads DAMVIQNPRYQVTQFGKPVTLSCSQTLNHNVMYWYQQKSSQAPKLLFHYYDKDFNNEADTPDNFQSRRPNTSFCFLDIRSPGLGDTAMYLCATSGRGVNYTEAFFGQGTRLTVV.

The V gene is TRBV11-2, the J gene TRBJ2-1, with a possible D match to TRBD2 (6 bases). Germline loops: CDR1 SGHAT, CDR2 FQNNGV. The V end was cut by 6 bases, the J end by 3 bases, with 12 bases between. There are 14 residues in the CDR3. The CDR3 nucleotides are TGTGCCAGCAGTCATAGGACTAACTACAATGAGCAGTTCTTC. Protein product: CASSHRTNYNEQFF.

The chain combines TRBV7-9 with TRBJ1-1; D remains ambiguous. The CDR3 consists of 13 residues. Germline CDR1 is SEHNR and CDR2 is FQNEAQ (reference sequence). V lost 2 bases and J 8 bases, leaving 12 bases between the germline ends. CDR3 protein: CASSLQDRGEAFF. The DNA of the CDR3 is TGTGCCAGCAGCTTACAGGATCGAGGGGAAGCTTTCTTT.

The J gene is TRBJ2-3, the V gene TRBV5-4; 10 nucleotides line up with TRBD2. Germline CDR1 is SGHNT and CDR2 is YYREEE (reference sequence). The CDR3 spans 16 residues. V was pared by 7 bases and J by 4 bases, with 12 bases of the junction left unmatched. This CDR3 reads CASSPLAGDRADTQYF. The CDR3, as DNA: TGTGCCAGCTCCCCGCTAGCGGGAGATAGGGCAGATACGCAGTATTTT.

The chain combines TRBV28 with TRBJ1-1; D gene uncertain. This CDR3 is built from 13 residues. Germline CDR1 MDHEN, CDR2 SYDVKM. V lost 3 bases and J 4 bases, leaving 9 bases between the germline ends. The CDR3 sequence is CASSLPGITEAFF. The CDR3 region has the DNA TGTGCCAGCAGTTTGCCCGGGATCACTGAAGCTTTCTTT. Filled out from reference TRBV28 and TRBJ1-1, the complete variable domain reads DVKVTQSSRYLVKRTGEKVFLECVQDMDHENMFWYRQDPGLGLRLIYFSYDVKMKEKGDIPEGYSVSREKKERFSLILESASTNQTSMYLCASSLPGITEAFFGQGTRLTVV.

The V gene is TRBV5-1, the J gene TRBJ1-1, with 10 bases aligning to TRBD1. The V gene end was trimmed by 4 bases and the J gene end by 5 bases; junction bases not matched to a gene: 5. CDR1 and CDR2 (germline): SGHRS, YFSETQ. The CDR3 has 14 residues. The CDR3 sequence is CASSGQGGRTEAFF. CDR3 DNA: TGCGCCAGCAGCGGACAGGGGGGACGAACTGAAGCTTTCTTT. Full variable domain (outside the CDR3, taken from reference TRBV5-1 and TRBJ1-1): KAGVTQTPRYLIKTRGQQVTLSCSPISGHRSVSWYQQTPGQGLQFLFEYFSETQRNKGNFPGRFSGRQFSNSRSEMNVSTLELGDSALYLCASSGQGGRTEAFFGQGTRLTVV.

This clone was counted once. The chain's CDR3 is CASKYVRGSYNEQFF. The CDR3 DNA reads as TGTGCCAGCAAATACGTGCGAGGCTCCTACAATGAGCAGTTCTTC. V usage is TRBV6-1 and J usage is TRBJ2-1; D uncertain. There are 15 residues in the CDR3. Looked up from germline, CDR1 is MNHNS and CDR2 is SASEGT. Trimming left V 7 bases short and J 0 bases short, with 13 bases between.

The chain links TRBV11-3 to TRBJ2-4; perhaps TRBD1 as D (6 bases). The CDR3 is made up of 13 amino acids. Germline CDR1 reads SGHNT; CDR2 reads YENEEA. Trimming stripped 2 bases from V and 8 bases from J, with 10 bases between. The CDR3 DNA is TGTGCCAGCAGCTTACCAGGGGAAGACATTCAGTACTTC. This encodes CASSLPGEDIQYF. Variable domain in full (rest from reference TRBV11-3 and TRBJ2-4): EAGVVQSPRYKIIEKKQPVAFWCNPISGHNTLYWYLQNLGQGPELLIRYENEEAVDDSQLPKDRFSAERLKGVDSTLKIQPAELGDSAVYLCASSLPGEDIQYFGAGTRLSVL.

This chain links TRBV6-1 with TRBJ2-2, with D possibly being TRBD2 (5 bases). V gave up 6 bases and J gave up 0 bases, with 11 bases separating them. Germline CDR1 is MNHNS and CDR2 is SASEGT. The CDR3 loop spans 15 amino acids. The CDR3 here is CASSGIPANTGELFF. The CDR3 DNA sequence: TGTGCCAGCAGCGGGATCCCCGCGAACACCGGGGAGCTGTTTTTT.

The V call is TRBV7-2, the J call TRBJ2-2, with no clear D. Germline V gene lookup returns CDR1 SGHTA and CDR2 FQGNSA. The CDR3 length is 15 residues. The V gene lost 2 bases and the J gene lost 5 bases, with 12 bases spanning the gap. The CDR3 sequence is CASSLSPVVTGELFF. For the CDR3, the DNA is TGTGCCAGCAGCTTAAGTCCAGTGGTGACCGGGGAGCTGTTTTTT.